The 25 T cell receptor beta chains presented below share a single source sample, sequenced in a study of cytomegalovirus exposure and HLA in healthy donors. The PCR used 60 Vbeta and 13 Jbeta primers. The table came from immunoSEQ multiplex PCR; TCRdb's copy has only in-frame clones and leaves some out. The sample lists 170,000 or so clones; about 80% were seen once. Source material: PBMCs. The receptors here all came from a boy between 10 and 17 years old in good health and CMV-seronegative.

The rearrangement uses TRBV4-3 and TRBJ2-7; D uncertain. The CDR3 length is 15 residues. Trimming removed 0 bases from V and 1 base from J, with 10 bases in between. Germline CDR1 reads LGHNA; CDR2 reads YSLEER. In DNA form, the CDR3 reads TGCGCCAGCAGCCAAGACAGGCACGGTTCCTACGAGCAGTACTTC. Amino acid sequence: CASSQDRHGSYEQYF.

The table lists this clone with a count of one. This chain uses TRBV10-3 with TRBJ1-5; TRBD1 might be the D (6 bases). The CDR3 is 14 amino acids. Trimming shortened V by 3 bases and J by 3 bases, and 9 bases separated the two germline ends. Germline values: CDR1 ENHRY, CDR2 SYGVKD. In DNA form, the CDR3 reads TGTGCCATCAGTGAACAGGGTCTCAATCAGCCCCAGCATTTT. Its translation is CAISEQGLNQPQHF.

This sequence joins TRBV30 and TRBJ1-2; tentatively, D is TRBD1 (5 bases). Trimming cost V 0 bases and J 5 bases, with 10 bases left between them. CDR1 is GTSNPN and CDR2 is SVGIG in the germline V gene (reference sequence). The CDR3 covers 13 residues. In DNA form, the CDR3 reads TGTGCCTGGAGTGTGGGGGGTGGGTATGGCTACACCTTC. Encoded protein: CAWSVGGGYGYTF.

CDR3 bases: TGTGCCAGCAGTGCACAGGACGCGAACACCGGGGAGCTGTTTTTT. This encodes CASSAQDANTGELFF. This rearrangement joins TRBV6-1 to TRBJ2-2, with a tentative D call TRBD1 (5 bases). The CDR3 has 15 amino acids. Germline CDR1 MNHNS, CDR2 SASEGT. Trimming left V 4 bases short and J 0 bases short, with 9 bases between.

The chain links TRBV19 to TRBJ2-5; D may be TRBD1 (6 bases). The V and J ends lost 4 bases and 3 bases respectively, with 12 bases between them. Per the germline V gene, CDR1 is LNHDA and CDR2 is SQIVND (reference sequence). The CDR3 length is 14 residues. In nucleotides, the CDR3 is TGTGCCAGTAGTAGAGGCGCAGGGGAAGAGACCCAGTACTTC. Amino acids: CASSRGAGEETQYF.

V gene TRBV11-3 combines with J gene TRBJ2-2, with a tentative D call TRBD2 (5 bases). Germline loops: CDR1 SGHNT, CDR2 YENEEA. V was clipped by 0 bases and J by 6 bases, with 11 bases between them. The CDR3 runs 15 residues. The CDR3, as DNA: TGTGCCAGCAGCTTAGAAATGGCTAGCTCCGGGGAGCTGTTTTTT. Translation: CASSLEMASSGELFF. The variable domain in full, with the rest retrieved from reference TRBV11-3 and TRBJ2-2, is EAGVVQSPRYKIIEKKQPVAFWCNPISGHNTLYWYLQNLGQGPELLIRYENEEAVDDSQLPKDRFSAERLKGVDSTLKIQPAELGDSAVYLCASSLEMASSGELFFGEGSRLTVL.

The chain combines TRBV9 with TRBJ1-4; no definite D call. Trimming took 3 bases from V and 8 from J, leaving 17 bases between them. The CDR3 contains 15 residues. Germline V lookup: CDR1 SGDLS, CDR2 YYNGEE. CDR3 sequence: CASSEGISTGEKLFF. CDR3 nucleotide sequence: TGTGCCAGCAGCGAAGGGATTTCCACGGGGGAAAAACTGTTTTTT.

This clone appeared a few times. The chain combines TRBV6-4 with TRBJ1-2; 9 bases align to TRBD1. The CDR3 runs to 16 residues. The trim removed 0 bases at V and 7 bases at J, leaving 9 bases unmatched. Germline lookup yields CDR1 MRHNA and CDR2 SNTAGT. Here the CDR3 reads CASSDSPGQGNIGYTF. CDR3 nucleotides: TGTGCCAGCAGTGACTCACCGGGACAGGGTAACATTGGCTACACCTTC.

The V call is TRBV15, the J call TRBJ1-3, with a possible D match to TRBD1 (6 bases). CDR1 and CDR2 (germline): LNHNV, YYDKDF (reference sequence). This CDR3 spans 16 amino acids. Trimming removed 1 base from V and 4 bases from J, with 14 bases in between. The CDR3 bases are TGTGCCACCAGCAGAGGGACAGCTAAATTCGGAAACACCATATATTTT. Translated, it gives CATSRGTAKFGNTIYF.

The chain is built from TRBV18 and TRBJ1-1; D might be TRBD1 (5 bases). Germline V gene data show CDR1 as KGHSH and CDR2 as LQKENI. This CDR3 has 11 residues. The germline V and J ends were trimmed by 5 bases and 8 bases, with 9 bases remaining between them. CDR3 sequence reads: CASSEHREAFF. Written as DNA, the CDR3 is TGTGCCAGCTCAGAGCACAGGGAAGCTTTCTTT.

Only one count was recorded for this clone. CDR3 loop: CASSPPSLTNEKLFF. Written as DNA, the CDR3 is TGTGCCAGCAGCCCCCCGAGTTTAACTAATGAAAAACTGTTTTTT. The V and J genes are TRBV7-9 and TRBJ1-4; unclear D gene. Trimming left V 5 bases short and J 1 base short, with 11 bases between. The CDR3 covers 15 residues. Germline-derived CDR1 and CDR2 are SEHNR and FQNEAQ (reference sequence).

This chain uses TRBV7-9 with TRBJ1-2, with 8 bases that match TRBD1. CDR1 is SEHNR, CDR2 FQNEAQ, per germline (reference sequence). V shed 0 bases and J 6 bases; nucleotides not matched to a gene: 6. This CDR3 region has 15 residues. The DNA for the CDR3 is TGTGCCAGCAGCTTAGCGCAGACAGGGGTCCATGGCTACACCTTC. This encodes CASSLAQTGVHGYTF.

The chain joins TRBV9 to TRBJ1-6; 11 positions match TRBD1. Per the germline V gene, CDR1 is SGDLS and CDR2 is YYNGEE. The trim removed 7 bases at V and 7 bases at J, leaving 10 bases unmatched. The CDR3 spans 16 residues. In DNA form, the CDR3 reads TGTGCCAGCCCCGGACAGGGGGCAATCATGAATTCACCCCTCCACTTT. Residues: CASPGQGAIMNSPLHF.

V and J are TRBV27 and TRBJ1-4; D may be TRBD1 (5 bases). The V gene lost 5 bases and the J gene lost 3 bases, with 13 bases spanning the gap. CDR1 and CDR2 from the germline V gene are MNHEY and SMNVEV (reference sequence). This CDR3 has 15 amino acids. The CDR3 loop is CASSLYWGANEKLFF. CDR3 nucleotides: TGTGCCAGCAGTCTATATTGGGGGGCTAATGAAAAACTGTTTTTT.

V gene TRBV19 combines with J gene TRBJ2-3; 7 bases are a match to TRBD2. The CDR3 totals 19 residues. The V and J ends lost 6 bases and 0 bases, in that order; junction bases with no gene match: 18. Germline V gives CDR1 LNHDA, CDR2 SQIVND (reference sequence). This CDR3 is CASSWGWASGDPSTDTQYF. Written as DNA, the CDR3 is TGTGCCAGTAGCTGGGGGTGGGCTAGCGGAGACCCTAGCACAGATACGCAGTATTTT.

The chain couples TRBV18 to TRBJ2-7; tentative D call: TRBD1 (6 bases). There are 15 residues in the CDR3. V gave up 5 bases and J gave up 3 bases, with 17 bases separating them. Germline values: CDR1 KGHSH, CDR2 LQKENI. The DNA of the CDR3 is TGTGCCAGCTCAAGGTTGACGCAGGGGCGCTACGAGCAGTACTTC. As protein: CASSRLTQGRYEQYF.

The chain employs TRBV27 and TRBJ2-5; no reliable D call. The J call may be faulty, since TRBJ2-7 better matches the DNA end. This CDR3 contains 12 residues. Germline V gives CDR1 MNHEY, CDR2 SMNVEV (reference sequence). For the CDR3, the DNA is TGTGCCAGCAGTCACTACGCTGGCGAGCAGTACTTC. Amino acid sequence: CASSHYAGEQYF.

The chain joins TRBV5-4 to TRBJ1-1; TRBD1 matches at 9 bases. The germline V gene encodes CDR1 SGHNT and CDR2 YYREEE (reference sequence). This CDR3 is built from 16 residues. The trim removed 3 bases at V and 4 bases at J, leaving 10 bases unmatched. CDR3 region: CASSSNTGGRFTEAFF. CDR3 in DNA: TGTGCCAGCAGCTCTAACACAGGGGGCCGTTTCACTGAAGCTTTCTTT.

V gene TRBV29-1 combines with J gene TRBJ2-7; 9 bases agree with TRBD1. V trimming: 1 base; J trimming: 1 base; junction bases outside the gene matches: 5. This CDR3 region has 15 residues. The germline gives CDR1 SQVTM, CDR2 ANQGSEA. In DNA, the CDR3 is TGCAGCGTTGAAGGGGGGGGACAGGGATCCTACGAGCAGTACTTC. Translated, it gives CSVEGGGQGSYEQYF.

The rearrangement uses TRBV5-4 and TRBJ1-1, with D unresolved. CDR1 is SGHNT and CDR2 is YYREEE in the germline V gene (reference sequence). V shed 4 bases and J shed 1 base, with 11 bases lying between them. The CDR3 has 14 residues. CDR3 bases: TGTGCCAGCAGCCGAGGAGGGCGGAACACTGAAGCTTTCTTT. This sequence encodes CASSRGGRNTEAFF.

V and J are TRBV19 and TRBJ2-7, with a possible D match to TRBD1 (5 bases). The V end lost 3 bases, the J end lost 4 bases, and 19 bases lay between the germline ends. The CDR3 length is 16 residues. Germline V lookup: CDR1 LNHDA, CDR2 SQIVND (reference sequence). The CDR3 loop reads CASSMYRGRDRYEQYF. CDR3 nucleotides: TGTGCCAGTAGTATGTATCGAGGCAGGGATCGATACGAGCAGTACTTC.

V is TRBV27 and J is TRBJ1-3; D gene unclear. The length of the CDR3 is 13 residues. Looked up from germline, CDR1 is MNHEY and CDR2 is SMNVEV (reference sequence). V was trimmed by 6 bases and J by 1 base, leaving 7 bases between them. CDR3 protein: CASRALSGNTIYF. The DNA of the CDR3 is TGTGCCAGCAGGGCTCTTTCTGGAAACACCATATATTTT.

This clone was seen more than once but under ten times. The chain employs TRBV6-1 and TRBJ1-5; TRBD1 is a possible D gene (6 bases). Germline CDR1 MNHNS, CDR2 SASEGT. CDR3 length: 15 amino acids. Trimming shortened V by 3 bases and J by 5 bases, and 14 bases separated the two germline ends. The CDR3 reads CASSDRGAHHQPQHF. CDR3 coding DNA: TGTGCCAGCAGTGACCGGGGGGCTCATCATCAGCCCCAGCATTTT.

The V call is TRBV5-4, the J call TRBJ1-4, with D perhaps TRBD1 (6 bases). CDR1 and CDR2 from the germline V gene are SGHNT and YYREEE (reference sequence). The CDR3 length is 16 residues. The V end was cut by 4 bases, the J end by 5 bases, with 18 bases between. The CDR3 DNA is TGTGCCAGCAGCCTCCAACAGGGACGGGAAAATGAAAAACTGTTTTTT. Protein product: CASSLQQGRENEKLFF.

The chain has TRBV4-2 and TRBJ2-5; TRBD2 is a possible D gene (6 bases). V lost 1 base, J lost 1 base, and 19 bases lay in between. This CDR3 spans 18 amino acids. Germline assignment: CDR1 LGHNA and CDR2 YNFKEQ. Written as DNA, the CDR3 is TGTGCCAGCAGCCAAGGGACTTCTGGCGGGAAGGGCCAAGAGACCCAGTACTTC. Its translation: CASSQGTSGGKGQETQYF.